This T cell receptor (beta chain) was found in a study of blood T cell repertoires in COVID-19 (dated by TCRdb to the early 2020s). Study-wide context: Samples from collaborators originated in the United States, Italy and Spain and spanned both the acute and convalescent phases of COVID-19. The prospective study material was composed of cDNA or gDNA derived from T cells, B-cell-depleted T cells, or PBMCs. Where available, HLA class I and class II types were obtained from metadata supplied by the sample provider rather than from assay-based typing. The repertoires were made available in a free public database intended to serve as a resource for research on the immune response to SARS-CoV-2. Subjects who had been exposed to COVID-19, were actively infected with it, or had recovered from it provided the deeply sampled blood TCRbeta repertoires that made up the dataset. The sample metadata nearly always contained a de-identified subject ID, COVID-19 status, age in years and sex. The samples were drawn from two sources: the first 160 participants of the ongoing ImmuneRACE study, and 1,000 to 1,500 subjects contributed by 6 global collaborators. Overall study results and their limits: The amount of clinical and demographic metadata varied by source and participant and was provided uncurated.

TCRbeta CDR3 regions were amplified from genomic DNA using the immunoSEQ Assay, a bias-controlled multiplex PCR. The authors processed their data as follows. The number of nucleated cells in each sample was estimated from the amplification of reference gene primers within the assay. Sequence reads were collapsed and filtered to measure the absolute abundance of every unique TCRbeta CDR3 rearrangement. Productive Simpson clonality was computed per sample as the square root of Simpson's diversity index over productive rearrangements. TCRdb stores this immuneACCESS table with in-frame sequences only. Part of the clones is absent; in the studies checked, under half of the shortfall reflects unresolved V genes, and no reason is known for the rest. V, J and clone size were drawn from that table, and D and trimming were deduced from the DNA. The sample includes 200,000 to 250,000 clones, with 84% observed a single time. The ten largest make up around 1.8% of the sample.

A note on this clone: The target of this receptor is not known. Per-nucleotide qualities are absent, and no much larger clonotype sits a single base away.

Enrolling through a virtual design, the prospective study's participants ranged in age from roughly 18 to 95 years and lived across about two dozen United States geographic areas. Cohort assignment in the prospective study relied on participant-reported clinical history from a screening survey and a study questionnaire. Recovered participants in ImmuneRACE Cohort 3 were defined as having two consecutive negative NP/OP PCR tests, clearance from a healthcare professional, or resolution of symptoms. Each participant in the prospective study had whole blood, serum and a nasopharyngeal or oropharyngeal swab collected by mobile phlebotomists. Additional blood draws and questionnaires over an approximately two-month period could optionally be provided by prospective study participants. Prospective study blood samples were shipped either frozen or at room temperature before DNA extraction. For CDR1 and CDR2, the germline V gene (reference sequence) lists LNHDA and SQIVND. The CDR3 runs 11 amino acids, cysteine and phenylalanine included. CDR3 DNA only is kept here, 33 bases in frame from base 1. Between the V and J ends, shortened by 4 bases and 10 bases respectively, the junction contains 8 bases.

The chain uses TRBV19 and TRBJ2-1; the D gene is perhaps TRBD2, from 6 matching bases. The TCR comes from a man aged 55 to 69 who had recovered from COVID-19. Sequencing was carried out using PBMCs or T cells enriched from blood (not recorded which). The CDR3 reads CASSKGLEQFF. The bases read TGTGCCAGTAGTAAAGGACTAGAGCAGTTCTTC.